Given below is one T cell receptor (beta chain) in context. The target antigen is unknown. This sample was included in a study of cytomegalovirus exposure and HLA in healthy donors. Looking at the study overall: The roughly 120 million unique TCR beta sequences, from about 170 million T cells, were found by an earlier analysis. Study results and limitations: Some V segments (TRBV6-2 and TRBV6-3 among them) were excluded as indistinguishable.

The PCR contained 60 Vbeta and 13 Jbeta primers. Sequencing was performed with immunoSEQ multiplex PCR; in TCRdb, only in-frame clones are kept and a portion is missing. The sample shows 90,000 to 110,000 clones, roughly three quarters of them seen only once. The CDR3 runs 19 residues. Germline CDR1 reads SGDLS; CDR2 reads YYNGEE. The J segment lost 2 bases and the V segment lost 7 bases, leaving 17 bases of the junction unmatched. The chain has TRBV9 and TRBJ2-1; 11 bases map to TRBD2. Specimen: PBMCs. This receptor was identified in a man aged 35 to 55 in good health and CMV-seronegative. For the CDR3, the DNA is TGTGCCAGCGGGCTCCGAGGGGCTAGCGGGGGGCCGACCTACAATGAGCAGTTCTTC. Translated: CASGLRGASGGPTYNEQFF.